The clone carrying this T cell receptor (beta chain) was seen at least ten times. Its antigen remains unknown. The data were obtained in a study of early T cells in non-severe SARS-CoV-2 infection. Losses at the gene ends were 8 bases for V and 6 bases for J; bases not matched to a gene: 4. Looked up from germline, CDR1 is KGHDR and CDR2 is SFDVKD. This CDR3 is 14 amino acids long. Individual cDNA molecules were tagged with unique molecular identifiers. TCRdb analysed the 5' RACE reads with MiXCR anew, one entry per CDR3 protein. The table records roughly 24,000 distinct CDR3 sequences, 4.5% to 5% of them present only once. Study outcomes and limitations: Matching with VDJdb favored anti-spike CD8 responses (missing private and CD4 specificities).

The chain recombines TRBV24-1 with TRBJ2-2; 11 nucleotides agree with TRBD1. This receptor was obtained from an adult who was a healthcare worker with PCR-confirmed SARS-CoV-2 infection or an uninfected control (not recorded which). Source material: whole blood. The CDR3 nucleotides are TGTGCCACCACAGAGGGACAGGGGGCCGGGGAGCTGTTTTTT. It is translated as CATTEGQGAGELFF.